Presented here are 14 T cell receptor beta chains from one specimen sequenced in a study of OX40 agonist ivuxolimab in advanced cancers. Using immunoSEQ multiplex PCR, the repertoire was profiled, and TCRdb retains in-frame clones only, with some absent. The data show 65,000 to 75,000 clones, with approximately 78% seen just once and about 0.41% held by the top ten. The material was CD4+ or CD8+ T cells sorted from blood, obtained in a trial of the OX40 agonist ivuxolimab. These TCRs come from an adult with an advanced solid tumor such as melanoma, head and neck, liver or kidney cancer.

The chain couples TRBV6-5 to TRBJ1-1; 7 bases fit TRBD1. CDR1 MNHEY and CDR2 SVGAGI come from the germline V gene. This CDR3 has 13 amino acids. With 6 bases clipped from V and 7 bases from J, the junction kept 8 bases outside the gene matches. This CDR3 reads CASSPSGGGEAFF. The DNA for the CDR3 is TGTGCCAGCAGCCCATCAGGGGGAGGTGAAGCTTTCTTT.

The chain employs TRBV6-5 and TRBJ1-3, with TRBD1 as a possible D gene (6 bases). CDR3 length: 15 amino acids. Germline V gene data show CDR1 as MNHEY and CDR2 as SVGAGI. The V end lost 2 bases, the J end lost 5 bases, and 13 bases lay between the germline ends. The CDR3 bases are TGTGCCAGCAGTTACCGCAGGGGTGGGAGAAACACCATATATTTT. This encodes CASSYRRGGRNTIYF.

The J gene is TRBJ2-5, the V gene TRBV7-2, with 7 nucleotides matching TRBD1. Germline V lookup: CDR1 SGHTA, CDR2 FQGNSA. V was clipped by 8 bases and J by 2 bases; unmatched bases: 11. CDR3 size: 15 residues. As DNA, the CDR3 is TGTGCCAGCGGCCGGGACAGCTTATATCAAGAGACCCAGTACTTC. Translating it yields CASGRDSLYQETQYF.

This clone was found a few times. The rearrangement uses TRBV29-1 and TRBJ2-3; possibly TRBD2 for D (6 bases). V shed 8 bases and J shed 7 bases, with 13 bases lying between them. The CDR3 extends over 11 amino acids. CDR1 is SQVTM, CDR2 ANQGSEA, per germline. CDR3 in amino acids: CSSGEVYTQYF. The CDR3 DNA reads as TGCAGCTCGGGAGAGGTATATACGCAGTATTTT.

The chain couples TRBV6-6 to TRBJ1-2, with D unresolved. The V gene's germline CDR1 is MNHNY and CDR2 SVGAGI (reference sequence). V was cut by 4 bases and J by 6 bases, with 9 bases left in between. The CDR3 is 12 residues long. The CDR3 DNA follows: TGTGCCAGCAGTTTCGACGGGGATGGCTACACCTTC. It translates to CASSFDGDGYTF.

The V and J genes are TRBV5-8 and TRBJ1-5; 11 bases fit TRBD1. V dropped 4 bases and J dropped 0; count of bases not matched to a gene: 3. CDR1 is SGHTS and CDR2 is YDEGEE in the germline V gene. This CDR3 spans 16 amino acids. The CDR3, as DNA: TGTGCCAGCAGCAGTGGACAGGGGGCTAGCAATCAGCCCCAGCATTTT. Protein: CASSSGQGASNQPQHF. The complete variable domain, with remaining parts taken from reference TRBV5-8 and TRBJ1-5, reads EAGVTQSPTHLIKTRGQQATLRCSPISGHTSVYWYQQALGLGLQFLLWYDEGEERNRGNFPPRFSGRQFPNYSSELNVNALELEDSALYLCASSSGQGASNQPQHFGDGTRLSIL.

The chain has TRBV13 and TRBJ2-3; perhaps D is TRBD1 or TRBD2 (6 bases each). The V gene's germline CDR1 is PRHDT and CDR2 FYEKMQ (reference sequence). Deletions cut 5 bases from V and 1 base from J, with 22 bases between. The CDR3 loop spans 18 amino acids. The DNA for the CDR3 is TGTGCCAGCAGCCCACCCCTCGGGGGCAGAGGGGGCACAGATACGCAGTATTTT. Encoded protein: CASSPPLGGRGGTDTQYF.

This CDR3 is CASIGLAGTGVGYTF. The CDR3 nucleotides are TGTGCCAGTATCGGCCTAGCCGGGACAGGGGTTGGCTACACCTTC. The chain joins TRBV19 to TRBJ1-2; 10 bases align to TRBD1. The CDR3 loop spans 15 amino acids. Germline V lookup: CDR1 LNHDA, CDR2 SQIVND (reference sequence). V lost 7 bases to trimming and J lost 7 bases; unmatched junction nucleotides: 12.

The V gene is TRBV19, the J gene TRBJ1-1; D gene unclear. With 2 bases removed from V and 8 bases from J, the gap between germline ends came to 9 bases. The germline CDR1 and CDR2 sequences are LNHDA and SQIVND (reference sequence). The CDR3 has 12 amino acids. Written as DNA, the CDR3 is TGTGCCAGTAGTATAACAGCTAACGAAGCTTTCTTT. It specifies CASSITANEAFF.

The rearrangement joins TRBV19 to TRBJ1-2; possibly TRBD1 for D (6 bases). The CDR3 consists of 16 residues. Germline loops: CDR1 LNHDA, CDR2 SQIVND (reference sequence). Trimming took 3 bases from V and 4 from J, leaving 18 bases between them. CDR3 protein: CASSIDAGAPLYGYTF. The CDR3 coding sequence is TGTGCCAGTAGTATCGATGCAGGGGCCCCCCTCTATGGCTACACCTTC.

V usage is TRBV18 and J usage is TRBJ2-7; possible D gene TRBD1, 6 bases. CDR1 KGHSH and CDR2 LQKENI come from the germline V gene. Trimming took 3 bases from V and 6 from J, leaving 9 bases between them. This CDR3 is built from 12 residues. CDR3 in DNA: TGTGCCAGCTCACCCACAGGGTTCGAGCAGTACGTC. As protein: CASSPTGFEQYV.

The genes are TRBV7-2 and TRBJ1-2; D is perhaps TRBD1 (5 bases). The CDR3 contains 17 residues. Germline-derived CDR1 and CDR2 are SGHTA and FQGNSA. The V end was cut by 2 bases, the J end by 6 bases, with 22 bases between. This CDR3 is CASSLTSVYRGRDGYTF. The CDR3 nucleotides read TGTGCCAGCAGCTTAACGTCCGTGTATCGGGGACGGGATGGCTACACCTTC.

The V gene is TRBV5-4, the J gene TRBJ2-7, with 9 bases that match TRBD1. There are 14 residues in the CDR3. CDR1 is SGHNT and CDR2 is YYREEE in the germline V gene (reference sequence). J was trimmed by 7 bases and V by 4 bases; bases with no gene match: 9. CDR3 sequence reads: CASSLKQGAPEQYF. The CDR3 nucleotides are TGTGCCAGCAGCCTGAAACAGGGGGCGCCGGAGCAGTACTTC. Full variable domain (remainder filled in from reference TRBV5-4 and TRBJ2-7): ETGVTQSPTHLIKTRGQQVTLRCSSQSGHNTVSWYQQALGQGPQFIFQYYREEENGRGNFPPRFSGLQFPNYSSELNVNALELDDSALYLCASSLKQGAPEQYFGPGTRLTVT.

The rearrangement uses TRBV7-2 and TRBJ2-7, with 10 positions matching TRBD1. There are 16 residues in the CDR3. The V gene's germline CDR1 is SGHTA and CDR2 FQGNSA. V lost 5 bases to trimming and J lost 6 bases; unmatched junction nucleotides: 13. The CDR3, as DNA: TGTGCCAGCAGCCGAGGCGGGACAGGGGTGCGTCTCGAGCAGTACTTC. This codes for CASSRGGTGVRLEQYF. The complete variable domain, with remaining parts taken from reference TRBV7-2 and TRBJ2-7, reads GAGVSQSPSNKVTEKGKDVELRCDPISGHTALYWYRQSLGQGLEFLIYFQGNSAPDKSGLPSDRFSAERTGGSVSTLTIQRTQQEDSAVYLCASSRGGTGVRLEQYFGPGTRLTVT.